This T cell receptor (beta chain) was captured in a study of CD8+ T cells in alopecia areata. Overall study results and limits: With just one nonresponder, it is still uncertain whether baseline CD8+ expansion relates to response.

The CDR3 sequence is 15 residues long. The V end lost 5 bases, the J end lost 2 bases, and 14 bases lay between the germline ends. Germline V lookup: CDR1 SEHNR, CDR2 FQNEAQ (reference sequence). RNA extraction was followed by reverse transcription into cDNA, which acted as the sequencing template. The protocol was immunoSEQ multiplex PCR, while the TCRdb copy is restricted to in-frame clones and leaves out a portion. Among roughly 92,000 clones listed, about two thirds were seen once. Treatment specified: oral pan-JAK inhibitor, 5-10 mg twice daily. For this clone: Antigen: not known.

This receptor was taken from a human donor with alopecia areata. V is TRBV7-9 and J is TRBJ2-3; D unresolved. The sample here was CD8+ T cells sorted from blood, taken at week 44, from a patient treated with tofacitinib. As DNA, the CDR3 is TGTGCCAGCAGCCGGACGCCGAGTAACACAGATACGCAGTATTTT. This sequence encodes CASSRTPSNTDTQYF.